These T cell receptor beta chains were read from a single sample in a study of Tregs in tolerant kidney transplant recipients. Sequencing was performed with immunoSEQ multiplex PCR; in TCRdb, only in-frame clones are kept and a portion is missing. The profile shows about 44,000 clones, 95% to 96% of them singletons. Their recognized antigens are unknown. Sequenced: Tregs from blood cultured with allogeneic cells. All receptors derive from a human donor in good health. Each CDR3 is given with its conserved first and last residue. Each record gives: V gene, J gene, D gene, clone size, CDR3 length, CDR3 DNA, CDR3 protein. A D gene is named only where the DNA matches it firmly. Expanded clones are given a class, and other clones once, few, many or no size at all.

>TRBV7-9|TRBJ2-7|-|-|14
TGTGCCAGCAGCTTTAGCGGTAGCTCCTACGAGCAGTACTTC
CASSFSGSSYEQYF
>TRBV4-1|TRBJ1-2|-|-|15
TGCGCCAGCAGCCCGAATAAGGGGTGGGCCTATGGCTACACCTTC
CASSPNKGWAYGYTF
>TRBV2|TRBJ2-2|-|-|13
TGTGCCAGCAAGAGGGAGTACACCGGGGAGCTGTTTTTT
CASKREYTGELFF
>TRBV9|TRBJ1-5|-|-|15
TGTGCCAGCAGCCCCAGCGGGGGTGGCAATCAGCCCCAGCATTTT
CASSPSGGGNQPQHF
>TRBV15|TRBJ2-7|-|-|16
TGTGCCACCAGCAGAGTTTCCTCAGGGGCTGGGTACGAGCAGTACTTC
CATSRVSSGAGYEQYF
>TRBV29-1|TRBJ2-7|-|-|13
TGCAGCGTTGAAGATTGGGGGAGCTACGAGCAGTACTTC
CSVEDWGSYEQYF
>TRBV7-8|TRBJ1-1|-|-|16
TGTGCCAGCAGCCTTCAGGTCCCGCGCGGGAACACTGAAGCTTTCTTT
CASSLQVPRGNTEAFF
>TRBV6-5|TRBJ1-1|-|-|14
TGTGCCAGCAGTTACTCATGGGGGCAGCCTGAAGCTTTCTTT
CASSYSWGQPEAFF
>TRBV19|TRBJ1-2|-|-|14
TGTGCCAGTAGTTTGTCAGGTTCTAACTATGGCTACACCTTC
CASSLSGSNYGYTF
>TRBV27|TRBJ2-3|TRBD1|-|16
TGTGCCAGCAGTTTCATACGGACAGGGGGGACAGATACGCAGTATTTT
CASSFIRTGGTDTQYF
>TRBV15|TRBJ1-2|TRBD1|-|15
TGTGCCACCAGCCGTTCACGACAGGGGGCAAGTGGCTACACCTTC
CATSRSRQGASGYTF
>TRBV5-1|TRBJ2-3|-|-|13
TGCGCCAGCAGCCCGGGGGGCTCAGATACGCAGTATTTT
CASSPGGSDTQYF
>TRBV7-3|TRBJ1-6|-|-|15
TGTGCCAGCAGCTTAGGGTCGGGTCACAATTCACCCCTCCACTTT
CASSLGSGHNSPLHF
>TRBV7-9|TRBJ1-2|TRBD1|-|15
TGTGCCAGCAGCTTAGGACAGGGAGTTACCTATGGCTACACCTTC
CASSLGQGVTYGYTF
>TRBV7-9|TRBJ2-3|TRBD2|-|18
TGTGCCAGCAGCCTGAGGGCCTTAGCGGGAGTGGGCACAGATACGCAGTATTTT
CASSLRALAGVGTDTQYF
>TRBV6-6|TRBJ2-1|TRBD2|once|16
TGTGCCAGCAGTTACTCGAGAGCGGGGGGGCGTGGTGAGCAGTTCTTC
CASSYSRAGGRGEQFF